The 15 T cell receptor beta chains below were found in one sample sequenced in a study of T cells in tuberculosis (dated by TCRdb to the late 2010s). Explained via the paper, the time point label denotes: new active TB diagnosis, blood taken before or within 7 days of starting treatment. Preparation of the library involved the immunoSEQ multiplex PCR assay. The immuneACCESS repertoire file appears here via TCRdb, limited to in-frame rearrangements. These files lack a portion of the clones; in checked studies, under half of the deficit traces to unresolved V genes, and the cause of the others is not known. Recorded for this sample are 47,000 or so clones; around 96% of them occurred a single time. The top ten clones comprise over 1.1% of the sample. The sample was PBMCs, taken at tuberculosis diagnosis. The source of these receptors is an adult with tuberculosis.

This chain uses TRBV10-1 with TRBJ2-1; 13 bases are a match to TRBD2. The germline V gene has CDR1 WNHNN and CDR2 SYGVQD (reference sequence). CDR3 length: 15 amino acids. Trimming cost V 6 bases and J 6 bases; bases outside gene matches: 5. CDR3 amino acids: CASSATSGRSNEQFF. CDR3 nucleotide sequence: TGCGCCAGCAGCGCGACTAGCGGGAGGTCCAATGAGCAGTTCTTC.

J is TRBJ2-7 and V is TRBV5-1, with 11 bases matching TRBD1. This CDR3 region has 14 residues. Germline CDR1 reads SGHRS; CDR2 reads YFSETQ. With V trimmed by 0 bases and J by 6 bases, 2 bases remained unmatched. As DNA, the CDR3 is TGCGCCAGCAGCTTGGCCGGGACAGGGGGCGAGCAGTACTTC. The encoded protein is CASSLAGTGGEQYF.

The V and J genes are TRBV19 and TRBJ1-5; D gene unclear. The germline CDR1 and CDR2 sequences are LNHDA and SQIVND (reference sequence). V lost 5 bases and J lost 7, with 18 bases in between. This CDR3 spans 15 amino acids. The CDR3 is CASSATHQAFQPQHF. Here the CDR3 DNA reads TGTGCCAGTAGTGCCACCCATCAGGCTTTCCAGCCCCAGCATTTT.

This chain uses TRBV10-2 with TRBJ1-2; 8 positions agree with TRBD1. V dropped 3 bases and J dropped 8; count of bases not matched to a gene: 5. This CDR3 contains 13 residues. The germline V gene encodes CDR1 WSHSY and CDR2 SAAADI. The CDR3 here is CASSEGQGKGYTF. CDR3 nucleotide sequence: TGCGCCAGCAGTGAAGGACAGGGCAAAGGCTACACCTTC.

The chain recombines TRBV30 with TRBJ1-2, with TRBD1 as a possible D gene (5 bases). The V gene lost 6 bases and the J gene lost 2 bases, with 13 bases spanning the gap. Germline CDR1 is GTSNPN and CDR2 is SVGIG (reference sequence). The CDR3 sequence is 13 residues long. This chain's CDR3 is CACNPGGNYGYTF. For the CDR3, the DNA is TGTGCCTGCAATCCTGGGGGGAACTATGGCTACACCTTC.

The chain joins TRBV4-1 to TRBJ2-7, with 7 bases that match TRBD2. V gave up 1 base and J gave up 0 bases; unmatched junction bases: 3. Per the germline V gene, CDR1 is MGHRA and CDR2 is YSYEKL. The CDR3 covers 15 residues. CDR3 sequence: CASSQVGGSSYEQYF. DNA of the CDR3: TGCGCCAGCAGCCAAGTGGGGGGGAGCTCCTACGAGCAGTACTTC.

This rearrangement joins TRBV14 to TRBJ1-4; D perhaps matches TRBD1 (6 bases). The germline CDR1 and CDR2 sequences are SGHDN and FVKESK. The CDR3 is 15 amino acids. V lost 3 bases and J 5 bases, leaving 13 bases between the germline ends. The chain's CDR3 is CASSHRQERNEKLFF. The CDR3 nucleotides read TGTGCCAGCAGCCACCGACAGGAGAGGAATGAAAAACTGTTTTTT. Supplemented by reference TRBV14 and TRBJ1-4, the full variable domain reads EAGVTQFPSHSVIEKGQTVTLRCDPISGHDNLYWYRRVMGKEIKFLLHFVKESKQDESGMPNNRFLAERTGGTYSTLKVQPAELEDSGVYFCASSHRQERNEKLFFGSGTQLSVL.

In DNA, the CDR3 is TGTGCCAGCAGCCGTAGCGGAAGCACAGATACGCAGTATTTT. It encodes CASSRSGSTDTQYF. The rearrangement uses TRBV6-6 and TRBJ2-3; a weak D match, TRBD2 (6 bases). Germline V CDR1 and CDR2: MNHNY, SVGAGI (reference sequence). The V end lost 6 bases, the J end lost 0 bases, and 10 bases lay between the germline ends. The CDR3 is made up of 14 amino acids.

This chain uses TRBV7-2 with TRBJ1-2; 7 nucleotides agree with TRBD1. CDR1 and CDR2 from the germline V gene are SGHTA and FQGNSA. CDR3 length: 16 residues. Losses at the gene ends were 7 bases for V and 5 bases for J; bases not matched to a gene: 16. This CDR3 reads CASIPRDSRTGYGYTF. DNA for the CDR3: TGTGCCAGCATCCCCCGGGACAGCCGAACCGGTTATGGCTACACCTTC.

The chain is built from TRBV7-9 and TRBJ2-5; TRBD2 agrees at 10 bases. CDR3 length: 16 amino acids. The V segment lost 2 bases and the J segment 1 base; nucleotides outside the gene matches: 4. CDR1 is SEHNR, CDR2 FQNEAQ, per germline (reference sequence). The CDR3 sequence is CASSLTSGMGQETQYF. In DNA, the CDR3 is TGTGCCAGCAGCTTAACTAGCGGGATGGGCCAAGAGACCCAGTACTTC.

The J gene is TRBJ2-7, the V gene TRBV11-2; 8 bases agree with TRBD2. Germline trimming cut 5 bases from V and 5 bases from J; bases unmatched to any gene: 8. CDR1 is SGHAT, CDR2 FQNNGV, per germline. CDR3 length: 14 amino acids. The CDR3 region is CASSPLAGGDEQYF. The CDR3 coding sequence is TGTGCCAGCAGCCCTTTGGCGGGGGGCGACGAGCAGTACTTC. Full variable domain (missing parts from reference TRBV11-2 and TRBJ2-7): EAGVAQSPRYKIIEKRQSVAFWCNPISGHATLYWYQQILGQGPKLLIQFQNNGVVDDSQLPKDRFSAERLKGVDSTLKIQPAKLEDSAVYLCASSPLAGGDEQYFGPGTRLTVT.

V usage is TRBV19 and J usage is TRBJ2-7; 8 positions agree with TRBD1. Germline V gene lookup returns CDR1 LNHDA and CDR2 SQIVND (reference sequence). The CDR3 consists of 15 residues. V lost 5 bases to trimming and J lost 5 bases; unmatched junction nucleotides: 11. CDR3 region: CASSFPGTGRDEQYF. Written as DNA, the CDR3 is TGTGCCAGTAGTTTTCCCGGGACAGGCCGCGACGAGCAGTACTTC.

The DNA for the CDR3 is TGTGCCAGCAGTGACCGGTTTGAAGCTTTCTTT. This gives the protein CASSDRFEAFF. The J gene is TRBJ1-1, the V gene TRBV25-1; D is ambiguous. Germline assignment: CDR1 MGHDK and CDR2 SYGVNS. The CDR3 sequence is 11 residues long. Trimming took off 3 bases at V and 7 bases at J, with 6 bases between the two ends.

The rearrangement joins TRBV9 to TRBJ2-7; 10 bases map to TRBD2. Germline V gives CDR1 SGDLS, CDR2 YYNGEE. V lost 4 bases to trimming and J lost 2 bases; unmatched junction nucleotides: 9. CDR3 length equals 16 residues. CDR3 nucleotides: TGTGCCAGCAGCCCTTTAGCGGGAGGTCATCCCTACGAGCAGTACTTC. Protein: CASSPLAGGHPYEQYF.

The chain employs TRBV7-2 and TRBJ2-1; D perhaps matches TRBD1 (6 bases). CDR1 is SGHTA, CDR2 FQGNSA, per germline. Trimming cost V 5 bases and J 3 bases, with 14 bases left between them. This CDR3 contains 15 residues. CDR3 residues: CASSPPGQSYNEQFF. The CDR3 DNA is TGTGCCAGCAGCCCCCCGGGACAAAGCTACAATGAGCAGTTCTTC.